This TCR beta chain was sequenced for a study of T cell repertoires in cytomegalovirus infection. Study context: CMV infection together with matching HLA type was indicated by public TCR beta signatures.

Many counts were recorded for this clonotype. Antigen unknown. MiXCR, applied by TCRdb to the reads, yields one record per CDR3 protein. The sample lists about 300,000 distinct CDR3 sequences; 9.6% were seen once. Broader study findings: The response measured ex vivo was dominated by TCR beta clonotypes (HLA-C-restricted and CMV-specific). The study identified carriers of CMV plus the relevant HLA from cumulative public TCR beta family frequency.

Germline CDR1 MDHEN, CDR2 SYDVKM. There are 18 residues in the CDR3. Trimming left V 6 bases short and J 1 base short, with 19 bases between. The chain joins TRBV28 to TRBJ1-6; tentative D call: TRBD1 (6 bases). The clonotype was recovered from a human donor in good health (CMV status not recorded). Some clones in this sample may be carry-over from other donors' samples. Sequencing input: PBMCs. The CDR3 sequence: CASRVYWDTSSYNSPLHF. As DNA, the CDR3 is TGTGCCAGCAGGGTATACTGGGACACTAGTTCCTATAATTCACCCCTCCACTTT.